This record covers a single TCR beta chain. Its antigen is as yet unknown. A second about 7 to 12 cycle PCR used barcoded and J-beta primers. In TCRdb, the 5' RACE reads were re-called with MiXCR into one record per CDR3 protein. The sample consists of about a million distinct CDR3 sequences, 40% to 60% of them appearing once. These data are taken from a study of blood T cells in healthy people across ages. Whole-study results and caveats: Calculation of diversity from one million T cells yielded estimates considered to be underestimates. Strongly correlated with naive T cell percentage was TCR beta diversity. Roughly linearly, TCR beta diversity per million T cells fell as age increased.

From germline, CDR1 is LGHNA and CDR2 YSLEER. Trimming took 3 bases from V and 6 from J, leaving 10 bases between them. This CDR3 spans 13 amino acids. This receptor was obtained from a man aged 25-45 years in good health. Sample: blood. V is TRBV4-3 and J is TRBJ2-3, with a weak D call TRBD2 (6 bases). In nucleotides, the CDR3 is TGCGCCAGCAGCCATAGACTAGTGGATACGCAGTATTTT. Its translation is CASSHRLVDTQYF.